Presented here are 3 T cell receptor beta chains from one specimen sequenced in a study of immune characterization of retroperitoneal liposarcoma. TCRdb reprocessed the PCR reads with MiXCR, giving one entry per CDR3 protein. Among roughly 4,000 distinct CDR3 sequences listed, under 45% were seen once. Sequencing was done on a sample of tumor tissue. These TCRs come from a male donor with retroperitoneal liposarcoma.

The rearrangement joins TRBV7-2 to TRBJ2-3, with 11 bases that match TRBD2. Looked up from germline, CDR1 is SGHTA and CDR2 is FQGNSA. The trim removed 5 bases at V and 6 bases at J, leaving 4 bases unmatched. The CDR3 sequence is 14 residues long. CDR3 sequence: CASSLLAGVDTQYF. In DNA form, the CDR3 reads TGTGCCAGCAGCCTACTAGCGGGAGTGGATACGCAGTATTTT.

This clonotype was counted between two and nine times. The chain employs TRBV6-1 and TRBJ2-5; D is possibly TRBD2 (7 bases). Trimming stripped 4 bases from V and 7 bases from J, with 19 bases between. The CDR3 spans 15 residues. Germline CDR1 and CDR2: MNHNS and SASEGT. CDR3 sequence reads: CASSGGGGGGGTQYF. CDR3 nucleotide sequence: TGTGCCAGCAGTGGTGGGGGAGGGGGGGGCGGGACCCAGTACTTC.

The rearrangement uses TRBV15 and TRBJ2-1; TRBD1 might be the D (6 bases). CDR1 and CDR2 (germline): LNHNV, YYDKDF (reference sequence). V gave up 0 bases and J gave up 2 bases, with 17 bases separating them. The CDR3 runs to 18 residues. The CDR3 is CATSRDLVGHTTYNEQFF. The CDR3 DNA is TGTGCCACCAGCAGAGATCTTGTGGGACACACAACCTACAATGAGCAGTTCTTC.